These 22 T cell receptor beta chains came from one sample sequenced in a study of T cells in Graves' hyperthyroidism and ophthalmopathy. Researchers took RNA transcripts and amplified the TCR beta CDR3 regions from them. Initially, a first-round RT-PCR of the TCR CDR3 employed the HTBI primer set. Each CDR3 protein is one row after TCRdb ran MiXCR on the multiplex PCR reads. The repertoire has 330,000 or so distinct CDR3 sequences, over 15% of them found once; the top ten carry 15% to 18%. The source material was blood. The receptors originated from a woman in her 40s with Graves' ophthalmopathy.

This chain links TRBV5-6 with TRBJ2-7, with 11 positions matching TRBD2. With V trimmed by 5 bases and J by 4 bases, 14 bases remained unmatched. This CDR3 spans 17 amino acids. The germline V gene encodes CDR1 SGHDT and CDR2 YYEEEE. The CDR3 DNA reads TGTGCCAGCAGTTTCGCCGGGACTAGCGGACATTTGTACGAGCAGTACTTC. This codes for CASSFAGTSGHLYEQYF.

This clonotype was detected only a few times. The rearrangement joins TRBV6-2 or TRBV6-3 to TRBJ2-7; 12 nucleotides align to TRBD2. V dropped 5 bases and J dropped 0; count of bases not matched to a gene: 11. The germline gives CDR1 MNHEY, CDR2 SVGEGT. The CDR3 loop spans 18 amino acids. CDR3 DNA sequence: TGTGCCAGCAGTCCGCCGGGACTAGCGGGCAGAAGCTCCTACGAGCAGTACTTC. This encodes CASSPPGLAGRSSYEQYF.

This clonotype has a count of ten or more. The chain carries TRBV9 and TRBJ2-1; 7 bases agree with TRBD2. The CDR3 runs to 16 residues. The V gene's germline CDR1 is SGDLS and CDR2 YYNGEE. V shed 0 bases and J 1 base; nucleotides not matched to a gene: 4. This CDR3 reads CASSVAPAGSYNEQFF. CDR3 DNA sequence: TGTGCCAGCAGCGTAGCTCCAGCGGGATCCTACAATGAGCAGTTCTTC.

There are many counts of this clonotype. The chain couples TRBV6-2 or TRBV6-3 to TRBJ2-2, with 9 bases aligning to TRBD1. CDR1 and CDR2 (germline): MNHEY, SVGEGT. The CDR3 spans 14 residues. The trim removed 6 bases at V and 6 bases at J, leaving 5 bases unmatched. The CDR3 sequence: CASSDRGVPGELFF. CDR3 DNA sequence: TGTGCCAGCAGCGACAGGGGGGTCCCCGGGGAGCTGTTTTTT.

V gene TRBV20-1 combines with J gene TRBJ2-5; 12 bases match TRBD2. CDR1 is DFQATT, CDR2 SNEGSKA, per germline (reference sequence). The V segment lost 6 bases and the J segment 5 bases; nucleotides outside the gene matches: 10. CDR3 length equals 15 residues. CDR3: CSAPRLAGVEETQYF. Here the CDR3 DNA reads TGCAGTGCCCCACGACTAGCGGGAGTTGAGGAGACCCAGTACTTC.

This clonotype was recorded many times. The chain has TRBV5-1 and TRBJ2-2; D is undetermined. In germline, CDR1 is SGHRS, CDR2 YFSETQ. The V end was cut by 1 base, the J end by 5 bases, with 6 bases between. The CDR3 consists of 13 residues. CDR3 region: CASSLSDTGELFF. The DNA of the CDR3 is TGCGCCAGCAGCTTGTCGGATACCGGGGAGCTGTTTTTT.

The J gene is TRBJ2-7, the V gene TRBV4-3; D uncertain. The CDR3 contains 13 residues. Trimming took off 2 bases at V and 7 bases at J, with 12 bases between the two ends. The germline gives CDR1 LGHNA, CDR2 YSLEER. The CDR3 bases are TGCGCCAGCAGCCAAAATCGATTAGGGGAGCAGTACTTC. This encodes CASSQNRLGEQYF.

This clonotype has at least ten counts. The rearrangement uses TRBV4-1 and TRBJ2-7, with D tentatively TRBD2 (5 bases). Trimming stripped 2 bases from V and 2 bases from J, with 16 bases between. This CDR3 contains 16 residues. In germline, CDR1 is MGHRA, CDR2 YSYEKL. CDR3 sequence (DNA): TGCGCCAGCAGCCAATTCTATTCGGAGGATGCCTACGAGCAGTACTTC. As protein: CASSQFYSEDAYEQYF.

This clonotype was counted a single time. The V gene is TRBV7-2, the J gene TRBJ2-5, with D possibly being TRBD2 (5 bases). The CDR3 spans 14 residues. V gave up 1 base and J gave up 4 bases, with 10 bases separating them. Germline assignment: CDR1 SGHTA and CDR2 FQGNSA. Here the CDR3 DNA reads TGTGCCAGCAGCTTAGTTAGAAGCGGAGAGACCCAGTACTTC. Translated: CASSLVRSGETQYF.

This clonotype was detected ten times or more. The chain carries TRBV2 and TRBJ2-1; 12 bases align to TRBD2. Germline assignment: CDR1 SNHLY and CDR2 FYNNEI. CDR3 length: 14 residues. Losses at the gene ends were 6 bases for V and 5 bases for J; bases not matched to a gene: 2. Here the CDR3 reads CASRGLAGNNEQFF. In nucleotides, the CDR3 is TGTGCCAGCAGAGGACTAGCGGGAAACAATGAGCAGTTCTTC.

This clonotype has ten or more counts. V usage is TRBV4-3 and J usage is TRBJ1-1; TRBD1 matches at 9 bases. J lost 1 base, V lost 3 bases, and 3 bases had no gene match. The CDR3 is made up of 15 amino acids. CDR1 is LGHNA and CDR2 is YSLEER in the germline V gene. The chain's CDR3 is CASSHGGQGNTEAFF. CDR3 nucleotides: TGCGCCAGCAGCCACGGGGGACAGGGGAACACTGAAGCTTTCTTT.

The chain couples TRBV28 to TRBJ2-7; D is possibly TRBD1 (5 bases). CDR3 size: 14 residues. With 7 bases removed from V and 5 bases from J, the gap between germline ends came to 18 bases. Germline V CDR1 and CDR2: MDHEN, SYDVKM. Here the CDR3 reads CASNRLGASDEQYF. Written as DNA, the CDR3 is TGTGCCAGCAACAGATTAGGGGCGAGCGACGAGCAGTACTTC.

The chain combines TRBV9 with TRBJ2-4; a possible D gene is TRBD2 (5 bases). This CDR3 region has 14 residues. Germline-derived CDR1 and CDR2 are SGDLS and YYNGEE. Trimming shortened V by 3 bases and J by 1 base, and 8 bases separated the two germline ends. CDR3 sequence: CASSAGMAKNIQYF. CDR3 nucleotides: TGTGCCAGCAGCGCGGGGATGGCCAAAAACATTCAGTACTTC. The whole variable domain, remainder taken from reference TRBV9 and TRBJ2-4, is DSGVTQTPKHLITATGQRVTLRCSPRSGDLSVYWYQQSLDQGLQFLIQYYNGEERAKGNILERFSAQQFPDLHSELNLSSLELGDSALYFCASSAGMAKNIQYFGAGTRLSVL.

This clonotype came up many times. CDR3 nucleotides: TGCAGCGCCGGGCCAGACAGGGGTTTACGTTGGGGCTACACCTTC. This codes for CSAGPDRGLRWGYTF. The rearrangement joins TRBV29-1 to TRBJ1-2, with 8 bases matching TRBD1. CDR3 length equals 15 residues. CDR1 SQVTM and CDR2 ANQGSEA come from the germline V gene. V shed 7 bases, J shed 8 bases, and the junction held 18 bases outside the gene matches.

This clonotype was recorded many times. This chain joins TRBV20-1 and TRBJ1-5; D may be TRBD1 (6 bases). Trimming pared 0 bases from V and 1 base from J, leaving 10 bases between. The germline V gene has CDR1 DFQATT and CDR2 SNEGSKA (reference sequence). CDR3 length: 15 amino acids. For the CDR3, the DNA is TGCAGTGCTAGAGAGGGGGCCTACAGCAATCAGCCCCAGCATTTT. This gives the protein CSAREGAYSNQPQHF.

Many counts were recorded for this clonotype. V is TRBV7-2 and J is TRBJ2-7, with 8 bases fitting TRBD1. J gave up 3 bases and V 5 bases, and 9 bases lay outside the gene matches. Germline V lookup: CDR1 SGHTA, CDR2 FQGNSA. The CDR3 is 15 amino acids. The DNA for the CDR3 is TGTGCCAGCAGCCCCCGGACAGGGTTCGTCTACGAGCAGTACTTC. It translates to CASSPRTGFVYEQYF.

CDR3 nucleotide sequence: TGTGCCAGCAGCCGGCTGGACAGGGGAAAGTTTAGCGAGCAGTACTTC. It specifies CASSRLDRGKFSEQYF. This chain connects TRBV11-2 to TRBJ2-7; 9 nucleotides match TRBD1. V gave up 5 bases and J gave up 6 bases; unmatched junction bases: 14. The CDR3 spans 16 residues. The germline CDR1 and CDR2 sequences are SGHAT and FQNNGV.

As regards this clonotype: A much larger clonotype is one base distant, so this may be a read error. This sequence joins TRBV19 and TRBJ1-5, with a possible D match to TRBD1 (6 bases). Germline V gives CDR1 LNHDA, CDR2 SQIVND (reference sequence). Trimming pared 7 bases from V and 7 bases from J, leaving 20 bases between. The CDR3 runs to 15 residues. CDR3 sequence: CASIRSGTRTQPQHF. The CDR3 bases are TGTGCCAGTATCCGATCCGGGACACGGACCCAGCCCCAGCATTTT.

This clonotype showed up just once. The chain is built from TRBV6-1 and TRBJ1-6, with 8 bases lining up with TRBD1. CDR1 MNHNS and CDR2 SASEGT come from the germline V gene. The CDR3 has 14 residues. J gave up 7 bases and V 4 bases, and 3 bases lay outside the gene matches. The CDR3 region is CASSAGQENSPLHF. The CDR3 DNA is TGTGCCAGCAGTGCGGGACAGGAGAATTCACCCCTCCACTTT.

V and J are TRBV12-3 or TRBV12-4 and TRBJ2-2, with D uncertain. Deletions cut 3 bases from V and 1 base from J, with 6 bases between. The CDR3 has 14 residues. CDR3 sequence: CASSFTQNTGELFF. CDR3 nucleotide sequence: TGTGCCAGCAGTTTTACACAGAACACCGGGGAGCTGTTTTTT.

In this sample, this clonotype turned up many times. The V call is TRBV6-2 or TRBV6-3, the J call TRBJ1-5, with 10 bases fitting TRBD1. The germline V gene has CDR1 MNHEY and CDR2 SVGEGT. V shed 7 bases, J shed 5 bases, and the junction held 5 bases outside the gene matches. The CDR3 contains 14 residues. CDR3 sequence reads: CASNRQGAYQPQHF. CDR3 coding DNA: TGTGCCAGCAATAGACAGGGGGCTTATCAGCCCCAGCATTTT.

For this clonotype: The conserved phenylalanine or tryptophan normally closing the CDR3 is absent here, so this likely arose from a read error. The rearrangement links TRBV3-1 to TRBJ2-2; 9 bases match TRBD1. The CDR3 loop spans 15 amino acids. V gave up 4 bases and J gave up 8 bases; unmatched junction bases: 8. Germline-derived CDR1 and CDR2 are LGHDT and YNNKEL (reference sequence). The CDR3 sequence: CASSPWTGEGGELFL. CDR3 sequence (DNA): TGTGCCAGCAGCCCCTGGACAGGGGAAGGTGGGGAGCTGTTTCTT.